Below, one T cell receptor (beta chain) is given with its context. Its antigen is not identified. The entry originates in a study of T-cell memory formation after mild COVID-19. Notes on the study in general: Day 15 to 85 contracting clones showed balanced CD4/CD8; day 15 to 37 expanders favored CD4+. Pre-infection memory already had some responding clones, implying cross-reactive memory joined. Researchers report contracting CD4+ clones mostly in CM and EM, with CD8+ clones in EMRA.

MiXCR, applied by TCRdb to the 5' RACE reads, yields one record per CDR3 protein. The sample contains under 350,000 distinct CDR3 sequences, 15% to 20% of which appear only once. J gave up 7 bases and V 6 bases, and 15 bases lay outside the gene matches. Germline CDR1 SNHLY, CDR2 FYNNEI. The CDR3 sequence is 17 residues long. Sequencing was performed on PBMCs or a T cell subset sorted from them (not recorded which). The source is a man between 18 and 35 years old who had mild COVID-19 (a few samples of this study predate the infection). Cell type and time point are not known. This sequence joins TRBV2 and TRBJ2-2; 9 bases are shared with TRBD1. CDR3 region: CASSADPGTGSFGELFF. Written as DNA, the CDR3 is TGTGCCAGCAGCGCCGACCCCGGGACAGGGAGTTTCGGGGAGCTGTTTTTT. Supplemented by reference TRBV2 and TRBJ2-2, the full variable domain reads EPEVTQTPSHQVTQMGQEVILRCVPISNHLYFYWYRQILGQKVEFLVSFYNNEISEKSEIFDDQFSVERPDGSNFTLKIRSTKLEDSAMYFCASSADPGTGSFGELFFGEGSRLTVL.